The clone carrying this T cell receptor beta chain was seen a few times. Antigen specificity is unknown. Only in-frame clones appear in the TCRdb table, and some are missing; sequencing was by immunoSEQ multiplex PCR. The sample shows some 120,000 clones, about 90% of them seen only once. This sample was taken from a study of cytomegalovirus exposure and HLA in healthy donors. Notes on the study in general: Associated with cytomegalovirus, according to the listing, were about 160 TCR beta chains. The classifier was said to identify cytomegalovirus status with high specificity and sensitivity.

The origin of this receptor is a woman between 18 and 30 years old in good health and CMV-seronegative. Sample: PBMCs.

The CDR3 DNA reads as TGCGCCAGCAGGGACCGACAGGGGAACACTGAAGCTTTCTTT. This gives the protein CASRDRQGNTEAFF. The chain recombines TRBV10-2 with TRBJ1-1, with 7 bases that match TRBD1. The J segment lost 1 base and the V segment lost 6 bases, leaving 5 bases of the junction unmatched. CDR3 size: 14 residues. The germline gives CDR1 WSHSY, CDR2 SAAADI.